This is a list of T cell receptor beta chains from one sample in a study of T cell repertoires in cytomegalovirus infection. One entry per CDR3 protein, called by TCRdb with MiXCR from the reads. Counted here are hundreds of thousands of distinct CDR3 sequences, roughly 36% occurring once; the ten biggest clones make up roughly 20%. These receptors are not linked to any known antigen. This material consisted of cultured PBMCs, taken from culture after CMV antigen stimulation. The source of these receptors is a human donor in good health (CMV status not recorded). Some clones in this sample may be carry-over from other donors' samples. The CDR3 runs from the conserved cysteine through the conserved F or W. A D gene is named only where the DNA matches it firmly. Some rows have no size entry. The others give once, few or many, or a class for an expanded clone.

V,size,D,J,CDR3,DNA
TRBV6-2/TRBV6-3,NA,TRBD1,TRBJ1-6,CASSYSTGDPYNSPLHF,TGTGCCAGCAGTTACTCGACAGGGGATCCCTATAATTCACCCCTCCACTTT
TRBV5-4,NA,NA,TRBJ1-1,CASSSDLSSTEAFF,TGTGCCAGCAGCTCGGACTTATCGAGCACTGAAGCTTTCTTT
TRBV19,NA,NA,TRBJ2-7,CASTMGQGGDYEQYF,TGTGCCAGTACCATGGGGCAGGGAGGAGACTACGAGCAGTACTTC
TRBV7-9,few,NA,TRBJ2-7,CASSLAATYRSSYEQYF,TGTGCCAGCAGCTTAGCCGCGACCTACAGGAGCTCCTACGAGCAGTACTTC
TRBV6-2/TRBV6-3,few,NA,TRBJ2-1,CASSYSRSGSSYNEQFF,TGTGCCAGCAGTTACTCCCGTAGCGGAAGCTCCTACAATGAGCAGTTCTTC
TRBV5-5,NA,TRBD1,TRBJ1-2,CASSGEKQGARGYTF,TGTGCCAGCAGCGGGGAAAAACAGGGGGCGCGGGGCTACACCTTC
TRBV4-1,NA,TRBD2,TRBJ2-5,CASSQDGLAGGQETQYF,TGCGCCAGCAGCCAAGACGGGCTAGCGGGGGGCCAAGAGACCCAGTACTTC
TRBV4-1,few,TRBD1,TRBJ1-2,CASSQDRDREKYGYTF,TGCGCCAGCAGCCAAGATCGGGACAGGGAGAAGTATGGCTACACCTTC
TRBV19,few,TRBD1,TRBJ2-7,CASRALGQGAGYEQYF,TGTGCCAGTAGGGCGCTCGGACAGGGGGCCGGGTACGAGCAGTACTTC
TRBV4-3,NA,NA,TRBJ1-2,CASSQAPAGGDYGYTF,TGCGCCAGCAGCCAAGCCCCTGCTGGGGGAGACTATGGCTACACCTTC
TRBV7-2,many,NA,TRBJ2-5,CASSFSGSQETQYF,TGTGCCAGCAGCTTCTCCGGGAGCCAAGAGACCCAGTACTTC
TRBV7-2,NA,NA,TRBJ2-3,CASSWWDSDTQYF,TGTGCCAGCAGCTGGTGGGACTCAGATACGCAGTATTTT
TRBV12-3/TRBV12-4,many,NA,TRBJ1-6,CASSEGDSPLHF,TGTGCCAGCAGTGAAGGGGATTCACCCCTCCACTTT
TRBV7-4,NA,NA,TRBJ2-7,CASSPTGTDYEQYF,TGTGCCAGCAGCCCTACCGGGACTGACTACGAGCAGTACTTC
TRBV7-2,many,NA,TRBJ1-5,CASSLAYGMERPQHF,TGTGCCAGCAGCTTAGCGTACGGAATGGAACGGCCCCAGCATTTT
TRBV4-3,few,NA,TRBJ2-3,CASSQDPQGLITDTQYF,TGCGCCAGCAGCCAAGATCCCCAGGGCCTAATCACAGATACGCAGTATTTT
TRBV12-3/TRBV12-4,NA,NA,TRBJ1-1,CASSFLLGPMNTEAFF,TGTGCCAGCAGTTTTCTGCTGGGGCCGATGAACACTGAAGCTTTCTTT
TRBV20-1,once,TRBD1,TRBJ2-7,CSAQGVSREQYF,TGCAGTGCCCAGGGGGTTAGCCGCGAGCAGTACTTC
TRBV7-2,many,TRBD2,TRBJ2-7,CASSLSRGSYEQYF,TGTGCCAGCAGCTTATCGCGGGGGTCCTACGAGCAGTACTTC
TRBV12-3/TRBV12-4,few,NA,TRBJ1-2,CASSLLPGRNYGYTF,TGTGCCAGCAGTTTGTTACCCGGCCGCAACTATGGCTACACCTTC